These 21 T cell receptor beta chains came from one sample sequenced in a study of cytomegalovirus exposure and HLA in healthy donors. The PCR ran on 60 Vbeta and 13 Jbeta primers. Clones were sequenced by immunoSEQ multiplex PCR, and TCRdb holds only the in-frame ones, with some missing. The table for this sample gives roughly 200,000 clones. Sequencing used PBMCs. Every receptor here comes from a man aged 30 to 39 in good health and CMV-seronegative.

The CDR3, as DNA: TGTGCCAGCAGCTCAACTTTATTTCCAGGGGGCGCAGGGGAGACCCAGTACTTC. Translating it yields CASSSTLFPGGAGETQYF. The chain uses TRBV7-8 and TRBJ2-5; TRBD1 matches 8 bases. The germline V gene encodes CDR1 SGHVS and CDR2 FQNEAQ. Trimming cost V 4 bases and J 5 bases; bases outside gene matches: 18. This CDR3 has 18 amino acids.

The genes are TRBV28 and TRBJ2-7; 7 bases line up with TRBD1. Germline V gives CDR1 MDHEN, CDR2 SYDVKM. After removal of 8 bases from V and 1 base from J, the junction contained 5 bases not matched to a gene. The CDR3 loop spans 13 amino acids. The CDR3 coding sequence is TGTGCCAGCGAACCGGGACAGTCCTACGAGCAGTACTTC. Its translation: CASEPGQSYEQYF.

This chain links TRBV4-1 with TRBJ2-7; the D is unclear. This CDR3 has 15 amino acids. Germline CDR1 reads MGHRA; CDR2 reads YSYEKL. Deletions cut 1 base from V and 2 bases from J, with 12 bases between. As DNA, the CDR3 is TGCGCCAGCAGCCAAGGGTCAGGTAGTCCCTACGAGCAGTACTTC. Its translation is CASSQGSGSPYEQYF.

This chain joins TRBV5-1 and TRBJ1-1; possibly TRBD1 for D (5 bases). This CDR3 has 14 residues. Germline loops: CDR1 SGHRS, CDR2 YFSETQ. Trimming shortened V by 4 bases and J by 0 bases, and 10 bases separated the two germline ends. The CDR3: CASSPGGMNTEAFF. The DNA of the CDR3 is TGCGCCAGCAGCCCGGGGGGAATGAACACTGAAGCTTTCTTT.

The chain combines TRBV20-1 with TRBJ2-1, with D possibly being TRBD1 (6 bases). From germline, CDR1 is DFQATT and CDR2 SNEGSKA (reference sequence). V lost 3 bases, J lost 8 bases, and 8 bases lay in between. This CDR3 contains 11 residues. CDR3 DNA: TGCAGTGCTAGCAGGGGCTATGAGCAGTTCTTC. Translating gives CSASRGYEQFF.

This chain connects TRBV7-9 to TRBJ2-2, with 7 positions matching TRBD2. The germline CDR1 and CDR2 sequences are SEHNR and FQNEAQ (reference sequence). The junction had 5 bases not matched to a gene; V was cut back by 5 bases and J by 5 bases. The CDR3 sequence is 14 residues long. Here the CDR3 reads CASSPPAGTGELFF. CDR3 sequence (DNA): TGTGCCAGCAGCCCCCCAGCGGGGACCGGGGAGCTGTTTTTT.

The CDR3 DNA is TGTGCCAGCAGTACAAGACAGGGGGGGACAGATACGCAGTATTTT. As protein: CASSTRQGGTDTQYF. This rearrangement joins TRBV6-1 to TRBJ2-3; 9 bases are a match to TRBD1. The germline gives CDR1 MNHNS, CDR2 SASEGT. V lost 5 bases to trimming and J lost 3 bases; unmatched junction nucleotides: 6. CDR3 size: 15 residues.

CDR3 amino acids: CASSLTTGFEQFF. DNA for the CDR3: TGCGCCAGCAGCTTAACGACAGGGTTCGAGCAGTTCTTC. This chain links TRBV5-1 with TRBJ2-1, with 7 positions matching TRBD1. V shed 2 bases, J shed 10 bases, and the junction held 6 bases outside the gene matches. This CDR3 region has 13 residues. The V gene's germline CDR1 is SGHRS and CDR2 YFSETQ. Based on the CDR3 plus reference TRBV5-1 and TRBJ2-1, the full variable domain is KAGVTQTPRYLIKTRGQQVTLSCSPISGHRSVSWYQQTPGQGLQFLFEYFSETQRNKGNFPGRFSGRQFSNSRSEMNVSTLELGDSALYLCASSLTTGFEQFFGPGTRLTVL.

The chain employs TRBV5-1 and TRBJ1-2, with 9 bases identical to TRBD1. V shed 4 bases, J shed 8 bases, and the junction held 3 bases outside the gene matches. This CDR3 has 12 residues. CDR1 SGHRS and CDR2 YFSETQ come from the germline V gene. The CDR3 region is CASSRDRDGYTF. The CDR3 region has the DNA TGCGCCAGCAGCAGGGACAGGGACGGCTACACCTTC. The complete variable domain, with remaining parts taken from reference TRBV5-1 and TRBJ1-2, reads KAGVTQTPRYLIKTRGQQVTLSCSPISGHRSVSWYQQTPGQGLQFLFEYFSETQRNKGNFPGRFSGRQFSNSRSEMNVSTLELGDSALYLCASSRDRDGYTFGSGTRLTVV.

The rearrangement uses TRBV7-2 and TRBJ2-5; 7 bases agree with TRBD2. The J call may be in error: the DNA end matches TRBJ2-7 better. The CDR3 is 16 residues long. The V gene's germline CDR1 is SGHTA and CDR2 FQGNSA. CDR3 DNA: TGTGCCAGCAGCTTAGTGGGGGGGAGAGAACAGTACGAGCAGTACTTC. Amino acid sequence: CASSLVGGREQYEQYF.

This chain joins TRBV7-9 and TRBJ1-5; maybe TRBD1 (5 bases). The CDR3 sequence is 16 residues long. V dropped 5 bases and J dropped 1 base, with 15 bases sitting between them. CDR1 and CDR2 (germline): SEHNR, FQNEAQ (reference sequence). CDR3 sequence reads: CASSPAGDWSNQPQHF. The CDR3 nucleotides are TGTGCCAGCAGCCCCGCGGGGGATTGGAGCAATCAGCCCCAGCATTTT.

The rearrangement links TRBV19 to TRBJ1-4; the D is unclear. The CDR3 has 13 amino acids. V was pared by 10 bases and J by 3 bases, with 12 bases between. CDR1 and CDR2 from the germline V gene are LNHDA and SQIVND (reference sequence). The chain's CDR3 is CATAGQSNEKLFF. The CDR3, as DNA: TGTGCCACCGCAGGCCAATCTAATGAAAAACTGTTTTTT.

The chain recombines TRBV2 with TRBJ1-5; a weak D match, TRBD1 (6 bases). Germline V gene data show CDR1 as SNHLY and CDR2 as FYNNEI. CDR3 length equals 14 residues. V lost 8 bases and J 6 bases, leaving 17 bases between the germline ends. CDR3: CASSLGRDTQPQHF. The DNA of the CDR3 is TGTGCCAGCTCCCTAGGCAGGGACACTCAGCCCCAGCATTTT.

V is TRBV7-2 and J is TRBJ2-7, with 11 bases lining up with TRBD2. This CDR3 region has 16 residues. Germline trimming cut 2 bases from V and 0 bases from J; bases unmatched to any gene: 3. In germline, CDR1 is SGHTA, CDR2 FQGNSA. CDR3 protein: CASSLMLAGGSYEQYF. The DNA of the CDR3 is TGTGCCAGCAGCTTAATGCTAGCGGGAGGCTCCTACGAGCAGTACTTC.

The V gene is TRBV7-7, the J gene TRBJ1-2; no firm D call. Per germline, CDR1 SSHAT and CDR2 FNYEAQ (reference sequence). The CDR3 sequence is 15 residues long. Trimming pared 6 bases from V and 5 bases from J, leaving 19 bases between. Here the CDR3 reads CASRPRLGREYGYTF. The CDR3 nucleotides are TGTGCCAGCAGGCCTCGATTAGGACGGGAGTATGGCTACACCTTC.

The chain carries TRBV30 and TRBJ1-1; unclear D gene. V was pared by 0 bases and J by 3 bases, with 8 bases between. This CDR3 has 13 residues. Germline V CDR1 and CDR2: GTSNPN, SVGIG (reference sequence). As DNA, the CDR3 is TGTGCCTGGAGTGTACAGTGGGACACTGAAGCTTTCTTT. It yields the protein CAWSVQWDTEAFF.

This rearrangement joins TRBV30 to TRBJ1-5; no reliable D call. Germline V gene data show CDR1 as GTSNPN and CDR2 as SVGIG (reference sequence). The CDR3 is 13 residues long. V gave up 1 base and J gave up 2 bases, with 6 bases separating them. Here the CDR3 reads CAWSDFGNQPQHF. CDR3 nucleotides: TGTGCCTGGAGTGATTTCGGCAATCAGCCCCAGCATTTT.

The chain joins TRBV6-4 to TRBJ2-1; a weak D match, TRBD2 (7 bases). This CDR3 is built from 15 residues. Germline values: CDR1 MRHNA, CDR2 SNTAGT. Trimming stripped 2 bases from V and 10 bases from J, with 18 bases between. As DNA, the CDR3 is TGTGCCAGCAGTGACGAGGGGGGGGGCCGTGGCGAGCAGTTCTTC. Translated, it gives CASSDEGGGRGEQFF.

The gene calls are TRBV6-6 and TRBJ1-1; weak D call: TRBD1 (6 bases). CDR1 MNHNY and CDR2 SVGAGI come from the germline V gene (reference sequence). The ends were cut back, 5 bases at V and 6 bases at J, with 10 bases in the middle. This CDR3 region has 12 residues. CDR3 bases: TGTGCCAGCAGTCTACAGGGTTCTGAAGCTTTCTTT. This translates into CASSLQGSEAFF.

This chain connects TRBV5-1 to TRBJ2-3, with a tentative D call TRBD1 (7 bases). The V end was cut by 6 bases, the J end by 2 bases, with 16 bases between. This CDR3 has 15 residues. Looked up from germline, CDR1 is SGHRS and CDR2 is YFSETQ. Written as DNA, the CDR3 is TGCGCCAGCACCCATCCAGGGGGGTTCACAGATACGCAGTATTTT. This codes for CASTHPGGFTDTQYF.

This chain connects TRBV6-4 to TRBJ2-1, with a tentative D call TRBD1 (6 bases). Germline CDR1 reads MRHNA; CDR2 reads SNTAGT. CDR3 length: 14 amino acids. Between the trimmed V and J ends, which lost 2 bases and 6 bases, there was a span of 11 bases. CDR3 in DNA: TGTGCCAGCAGTGACCCAGGACAGAGCAATGAGCAGTTCTTC. Translated: CASSDPGQSNEQFF.